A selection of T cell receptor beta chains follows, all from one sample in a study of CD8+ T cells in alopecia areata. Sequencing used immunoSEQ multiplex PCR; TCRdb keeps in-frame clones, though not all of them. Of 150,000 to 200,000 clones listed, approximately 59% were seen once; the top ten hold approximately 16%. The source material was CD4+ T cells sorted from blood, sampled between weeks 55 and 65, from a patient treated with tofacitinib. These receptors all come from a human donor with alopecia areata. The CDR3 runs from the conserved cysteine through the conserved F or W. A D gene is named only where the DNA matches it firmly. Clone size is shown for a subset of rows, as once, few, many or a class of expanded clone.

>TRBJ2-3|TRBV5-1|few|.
TGCGCCAGCCAGCCTTCCGGACAGCACACAGATACGCAGTATTTT
CASQPSGQHTDTQYF
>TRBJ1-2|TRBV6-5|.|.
TGTGCCAGCAGTGGAACTAACTATGGCTACACCTTC
CASSGTNYGYTF
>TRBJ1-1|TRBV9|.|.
TGTGCCAGCAGCGTAGGTTCTGGGGCTAGGGAGGGAACTGAAGCTTTCTTT
CASSVGSGAREGTEAFF
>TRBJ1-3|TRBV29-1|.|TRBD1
TGCAGCGTCAGCCCGACAGGGCGAGGAAACACCATATATTTT
CSVSPTGRGNTIYF
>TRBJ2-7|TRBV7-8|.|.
TGTGCCAGCAGCTTACGTTTCAGCTCGTTGTACTTC
CASSLRFSSLYF
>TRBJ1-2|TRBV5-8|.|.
TGTGCCAGCCGGGGGGGGCCCCTGATAGGAGGCTACACCTTC
CASRGGPLIGGYTF
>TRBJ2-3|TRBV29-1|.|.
TGCAGCGTTGAAGGCCCGGGAACAGATACGCAGTATTTT
CSVEGPGTDTQYF
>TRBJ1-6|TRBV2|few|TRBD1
TGTGCCAGCAGGGACAGGGGGCCCTCACCCCTCCACTTT
CASRDRGPSPLHF
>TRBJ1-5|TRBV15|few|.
TGTGCCACCAGCAGAGGGGTAGGGGGACATGGGAATCAGCCCCAGCATTTT
CATSRGVGGHGNQPQHF
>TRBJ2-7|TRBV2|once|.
TGTGCCAGCAGTGTTCGAGACGAGCAGTACTTC
CASSVRDEQYF
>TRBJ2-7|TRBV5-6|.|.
TGTGCCAGCAGCTTGCGGGGCAGGGTAGCCAAATACGAGCAGTACTTC
CASSLRGRVAKYEQYF
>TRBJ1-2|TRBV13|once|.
TGTGCCAGCAGCTTAGCCGGCAGGGGTTTATATGGCTACACCTTC
CASSLAGRGLYGYTF
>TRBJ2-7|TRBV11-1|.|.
TGTGCCAGCAGCTATAGCAGGGCCTACGAGCAGTACTTC
CASSYSRAYEQYF
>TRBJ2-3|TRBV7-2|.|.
TGTGCCAGCAGCCCGGCGTCGCGTGATACGCAGTATTTT
CASSPASRDTQYF
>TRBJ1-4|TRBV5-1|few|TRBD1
TGCGCCAGCAGCTTGGGACAGGGACAGAGTGAAAAACTGTTTTTT
CASSLGQGQSEKLFF
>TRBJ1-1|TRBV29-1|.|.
TGCAGCGTTGAAGGCGGGGGCCGACGGAACACTGAAGCTTTCTTT
CSVEGGGRRNTEAFF
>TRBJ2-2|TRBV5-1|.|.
TGCGCCAGCAGCTTGCGGTACCGGGCCTCCCTGTGGGTCGGGGAGCTGTTTTTT
CASSLRYRASLWVGELFF
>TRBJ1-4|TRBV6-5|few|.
TGTGCCAGCAGTAGATCTAGCGGGGGCAGTGAAAAACTGTTTTTT
CASSRSSGGSEKLFF
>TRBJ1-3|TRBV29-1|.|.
TGCAGCGTTGATGTCAGGGCTGGAAACACCATATATTTT
CSVDVRAGNTIYF
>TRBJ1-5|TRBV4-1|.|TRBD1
TGCGCCAGCAGCCAAGAAGGGACAGGGAGGAATAGCAATCAGCCCCAGCATTTT
CASSQEGTGRNSNQPQHF
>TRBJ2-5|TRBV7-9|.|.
TGTGCCAGCAAATTAGGGGGAGAGACCCAGTACTTC
CASKLGGETQYF
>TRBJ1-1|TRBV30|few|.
TGTGCCTGGAGTGTAAGGGCCAGCGTGGCGGTGAACACTGAAGCTTTCTTT
CAWSVRASVAVNTEAFF
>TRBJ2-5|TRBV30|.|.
TGTGCCTGGAGTGTAAGCCAAGAGACCCAGTACTTC
CAWSVSQETQYF
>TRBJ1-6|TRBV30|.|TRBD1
TGTGCCTGGGAGCCGGGACAGAATTCACCCCTCCACTTT
CAWEPGQNSPLHF
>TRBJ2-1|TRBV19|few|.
TGTGCCAGTGCCTCCGACAGGGGACTACTTTTGGGGGTGCAGTTCTTC
CASASDRGLLLGVQFF
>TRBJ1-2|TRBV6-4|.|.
TGTGCCAGCAGTGCGTCGGGGGTCGACTATGGCTACACCTTC
CASSASGVDYGYTF
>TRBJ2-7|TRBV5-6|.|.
TGTGCCAGCAGCACAGGGACCTACGAGCAGTACTTC
CASSTGTYEQYF
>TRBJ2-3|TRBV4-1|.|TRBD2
TGCGCCAGCAGCCAAGCCGGGACTAGCGGGGGTAGCACAGATACGCAGTATTTT
CASSQAGTSGGSTDTQYF
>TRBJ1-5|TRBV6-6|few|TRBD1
TGTGCCAGCAGTTATGGGCGGACAGGGGCCAATCAGCCCCAGCATTTT
CASSYGRTGANQPQHF
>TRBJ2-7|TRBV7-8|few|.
TGTGCCAGCAGCTTAGGTGGGCAGGGCAAGGGCTACGAGCAGTACTTC
CASSLGGQGKGYEQYF
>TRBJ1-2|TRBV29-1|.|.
TGCAGCGCCGGTGACGGCTACACCTTC
CSAGDGYTF
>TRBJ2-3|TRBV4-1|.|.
TGCGCCAGCAGCCAGGCGGGTCGGACAGATACGCAGTATTTT
CASSQAGRTDTQYF